These 7 T cell receptor beta chains were all obtained from the same sample, sequenced in a study of T cells after somatic rescue of genetic block (TCRdb year 2020). The library relied on the immunoSEQ multiplex PCR assay. TCRdb mirrors the immuneACCESS table, restricted to in-frame sequences. Some clones are absent from its copies; in checked studies, under half trace to an unresolved V gene, and the reason for the others is unknown. The sample profile shows about 88,000 clones; 75% to 90% of them were found once. The top ten clonotypes cover roughly 1.7% of the sample. What was sequenced was peripheral blood mononuclear cells (PBMCs). The receptors were gathered from a woman younger than 35.

The rearrangement uses TRBV28 and TRBJ2-6, with D maybe TRBD2 (5 bases). Germline values: CDR1 MDHEN, CDR2 SYDVKM. The CDR3 sequence is 18 residues long. The germline V and J ends were trimmed by 2 bases and 0 bases, with 14 bases remaining between them. This CDR3 reads CASSLVGLTHSGANVLTF. The CDR3 DNA sequence: TGTGCCAGCAGTTTAGTAGGACTCACCCACTCTGGGGCCAACGTCCTGACTTTC.

The chain recombines TRBV10-3 with TRBJ2-3; 10 positions match TRBD2. V dropped 10 bases and J dropped 6; count of bases not matched to a gene: 13. The CDR3 extends over 15 amino acids. Germline V CDR1 and CDR2: ENHRY, SYGVKD. The CDR3 loop reads CATQAASGSVDTQYF. CDR3 DNA sequence: TGTGCCACTCAGGCTGCTAGCGGGAGTGTTGATACGCAGTATTTT.

The count of this clone is one. The gene calls are TRBV27 and TRBJ2-5, with D perhaps TRBD2 (6 bases). Germline V gene sequence: CDR1 MNHEY, CDR2 SMNVEV (reference sequence). Trimming stripped 5 bases from V and 1 base from J, with 26 bases between. The CDR3 is made up of 19 amino acids. The CDR3 nucleotides are TGTGCCAGCAGTCTCACCCTCCGGGCAGCGAGCGGGTCCCAAGAGACCCAGTACTTC. This gives the protein CASSLTLRAASGSQETQYF.

This clone was observed a few times. The V call is TRBV19, the J call TRBJ1-1, with D unresolved. The V gene's germline CDR1 is LNHDA and CDR2 SQIVND (reference sequence). Trimming took 2 bases from V and 1 from J, leaving 8 bases between them. The CDR3 is 14 residues long. The CDR3 loop reads CASSIRLKNTEAFF. CDR3 DNA: TGTGCCAGTAGTATAAGACTCAAGAACACTGAAGCTTTCTTT.

This clone was detected once. The genes are TRBV7-9 and TRBJ2-7; 8 nucleotides align to TRBD1. CDR3 length: 14 residues. Germline V gene lookup returns CDR1 SEHNR and CDR2 FQNEAQ (reference sequence). V trimming: 5 bases; J trimming: 2 bases; junction bases outside the gene matches: 5. The CDR3 DNA is TGTGCCAGCAGCCTCAGACAGGGGACCTACGAGCAGTACTTC. Protein sequence: CASSLRQGTYEQYF. Complete variable domain (other parts from reference TRBV7-9 and TRBJ2-7): DTGVSQNPRHKITKRGQNVTFRCDPISEHNRLYWYRQTLGQGPEFLTYFQNEAQLEKSRLLSDRFSAERPKGSFSTLEIQRTEQGDSAMYLCASSLRQGTYEQYFGPGTRLTVT.

The chain links TRBV28 to TRBJ1-3, with 8 nucleotides matching TRBD1. This CDR3 has 16 amino acids. Per the germline V gene, CDR1 is MDHEN and CDR2 is SYDVKM. Trimming removed 6 bases from V and 4 bases from J; junction bases left unmatched: 11. CDR3 residues: CASSPDREGIGNTIYF. DNA of the CDR3: TGTGCCAGCAGCCCGGACAGGGAGGGAATCGGAAACACCATATATTTT.

CDR3 residues: CASGSRHEQFF. DNA of the CDR3: TGTGCCAGCGGCTCGAGGCATGAGCAGTTCTTC. The chain is built from TRBV27 and TRBJ2-1, with D uncertain. V lost 8 bases to trimming and J lost 8 bases, with 10 bases between them. The germline V gene has CDR1 MNHEY and CDR2 SMNVEV (reference sequence). CDR3 length: 11 amino acids.